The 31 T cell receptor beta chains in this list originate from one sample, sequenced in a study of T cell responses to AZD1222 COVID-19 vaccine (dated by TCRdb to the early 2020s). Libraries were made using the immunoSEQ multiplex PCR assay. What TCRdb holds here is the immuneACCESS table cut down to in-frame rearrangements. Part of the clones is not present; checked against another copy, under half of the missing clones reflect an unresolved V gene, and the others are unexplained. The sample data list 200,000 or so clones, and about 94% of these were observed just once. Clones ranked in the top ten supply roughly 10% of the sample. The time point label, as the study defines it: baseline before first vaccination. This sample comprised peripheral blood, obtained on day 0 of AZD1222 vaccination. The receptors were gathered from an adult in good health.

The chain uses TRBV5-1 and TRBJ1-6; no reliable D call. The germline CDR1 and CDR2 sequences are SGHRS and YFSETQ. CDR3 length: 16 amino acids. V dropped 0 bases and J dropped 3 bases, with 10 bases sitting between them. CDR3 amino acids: CASSLESGGYNSPLHF. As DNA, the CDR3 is TGCGCCAGCAGCTTGGAATCAGGCGGCTATAATTCACCCCTCCACTTT. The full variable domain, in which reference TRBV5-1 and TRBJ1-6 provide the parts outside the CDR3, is KAGVTQTPRYLIKTRGQQVTLSCSPISGHRSVSWYQQTPGQGLQFLFEYFSETQRNKGNFPGRFSGRQFSNSRSEMNVSTLELGDSALYLCASSLESGGYNSPLHFGNGTRLTVT.

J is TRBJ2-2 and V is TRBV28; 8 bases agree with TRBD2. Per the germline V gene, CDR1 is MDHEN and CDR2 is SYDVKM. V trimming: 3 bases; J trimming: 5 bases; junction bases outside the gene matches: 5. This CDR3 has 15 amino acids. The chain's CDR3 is CASSFSGSGTGELFF. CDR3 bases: TGTGCCAGCAGTTTCAGCGGGAGCGGGACCGGGGAGCTGTTTTTT.

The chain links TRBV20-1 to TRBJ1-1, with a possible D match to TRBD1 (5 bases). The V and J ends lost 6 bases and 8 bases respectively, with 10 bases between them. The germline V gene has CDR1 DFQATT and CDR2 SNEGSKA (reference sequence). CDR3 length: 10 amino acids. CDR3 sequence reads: CSAVDREAFF. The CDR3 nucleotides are TGCAGTGCGGTCGACAGAGAAGCTTTCTTT.

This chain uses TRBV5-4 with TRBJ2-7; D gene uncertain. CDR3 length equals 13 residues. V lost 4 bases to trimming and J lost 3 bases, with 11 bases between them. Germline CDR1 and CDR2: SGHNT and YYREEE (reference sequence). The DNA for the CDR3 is TGTGCCAGCAGCAAAGAACTCTACTACGAGCAGTACTTC. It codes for CASSKELYYEQYF.

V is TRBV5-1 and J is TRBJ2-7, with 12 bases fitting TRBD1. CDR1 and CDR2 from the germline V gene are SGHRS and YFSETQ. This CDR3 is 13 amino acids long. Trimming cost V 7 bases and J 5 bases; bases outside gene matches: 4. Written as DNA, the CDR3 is TGCGCCAGCGGGACAGGGGGCAAGGACGAGCAGTACTTC. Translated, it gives CASGTGGKDEQYF. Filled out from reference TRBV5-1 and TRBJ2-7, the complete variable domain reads KAGVTQTPRYLIKTRGQQVTLSCSPISGHRSVSWYQQTPGQGLQFLFEYFSETQRNKGNFPGRFSGRQFSNSRSEMNVSTLELGDSALYLCASGTGGKDEQYFGPGTRLTVT.

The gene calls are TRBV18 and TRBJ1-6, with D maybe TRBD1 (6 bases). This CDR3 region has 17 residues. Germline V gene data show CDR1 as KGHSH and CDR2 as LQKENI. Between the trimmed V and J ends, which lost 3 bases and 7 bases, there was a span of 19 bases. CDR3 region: CASSPGGRRQGNSPLHF. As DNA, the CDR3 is TGTGCCAGCTCACCTGGGGGCAGGCGGCAGGGCAATTCACCCCTCCACTTT.

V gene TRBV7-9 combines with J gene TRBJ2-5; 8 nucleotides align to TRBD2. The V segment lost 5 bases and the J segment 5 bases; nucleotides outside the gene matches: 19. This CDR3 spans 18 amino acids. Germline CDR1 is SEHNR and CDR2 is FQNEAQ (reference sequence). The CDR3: CASSLGPSGSSYGETQYF. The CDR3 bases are TGTGCCAGCAGCCTAGGCCCGAGCGGGAGTTCGTATGGGGAGACCCAGTACTTC.

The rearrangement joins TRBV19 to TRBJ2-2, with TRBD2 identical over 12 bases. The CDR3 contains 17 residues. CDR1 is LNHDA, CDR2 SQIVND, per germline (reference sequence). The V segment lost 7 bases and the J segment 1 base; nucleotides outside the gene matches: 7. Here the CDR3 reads CASIPTSGSGNTGELFF. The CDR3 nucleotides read TGTGCCAGTATCCCGACTAGCGGGAGTGGGAACACCGGGGAGCTGTTTTTT.

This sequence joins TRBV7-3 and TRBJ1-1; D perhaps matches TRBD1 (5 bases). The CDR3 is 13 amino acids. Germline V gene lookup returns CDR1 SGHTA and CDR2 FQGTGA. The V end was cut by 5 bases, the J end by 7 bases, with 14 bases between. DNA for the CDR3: TGTGCCAGCAGCATTAATGGGAGGGGTGAAGCTTTCTTT. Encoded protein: CASSINGRGEAFF. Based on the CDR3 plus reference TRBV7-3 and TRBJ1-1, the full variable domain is GAGVSQTPSNKVTEKGKYVELRCDPISGHTALYWYRQSLGQGPEFLIYFQGTGAADDSGLPNDRFFAVRPEGSVSTLKIQRTERGDSAVYLCASSINGRGEAFFGQGTRLTVV.

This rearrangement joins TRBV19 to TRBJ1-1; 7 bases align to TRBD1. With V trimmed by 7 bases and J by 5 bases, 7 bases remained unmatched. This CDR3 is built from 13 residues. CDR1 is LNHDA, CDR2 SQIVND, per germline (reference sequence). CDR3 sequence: CASNSQGRTEAFF. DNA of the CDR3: TGTGCCAGTAACTCACAGGGGAGGACTGAAGCTTTCTTT.

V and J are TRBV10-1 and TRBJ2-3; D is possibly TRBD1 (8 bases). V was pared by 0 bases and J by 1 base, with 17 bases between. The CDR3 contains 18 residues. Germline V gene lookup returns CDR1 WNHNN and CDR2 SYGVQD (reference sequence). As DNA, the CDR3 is TGCGCCAGCAGTGAGTCGGGACTAAGGGGACAGGGCACAGATACGCAGTATTTT. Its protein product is CASSESGLRGQGTDTQYF.

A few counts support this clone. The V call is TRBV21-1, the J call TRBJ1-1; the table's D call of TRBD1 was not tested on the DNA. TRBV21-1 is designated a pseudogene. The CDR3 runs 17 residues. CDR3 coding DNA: TGTGCCAGCAGCAAAGTTGGGACAGGGGTTTTGAACACTGAAGCTTTCTTT. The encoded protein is CASSKVGTGVLNTEAFF.

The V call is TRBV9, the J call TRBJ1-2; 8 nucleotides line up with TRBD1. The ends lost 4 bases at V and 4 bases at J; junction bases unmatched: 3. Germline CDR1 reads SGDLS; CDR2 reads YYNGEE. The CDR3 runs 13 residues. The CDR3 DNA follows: TGTGCCAGCAGCTCCAGGGGGCTCTATGGCTACACCTTC. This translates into CASSSRGLYGYTF.

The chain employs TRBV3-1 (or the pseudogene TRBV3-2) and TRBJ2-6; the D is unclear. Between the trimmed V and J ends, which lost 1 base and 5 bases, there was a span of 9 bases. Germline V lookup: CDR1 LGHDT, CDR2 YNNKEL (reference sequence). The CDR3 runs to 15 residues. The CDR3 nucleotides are TGTGCCAGCAGCCAAGTAGCTCCCCGGGCCAACGTCCTGACTTTC. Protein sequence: CASSQVAPRANVLTF.

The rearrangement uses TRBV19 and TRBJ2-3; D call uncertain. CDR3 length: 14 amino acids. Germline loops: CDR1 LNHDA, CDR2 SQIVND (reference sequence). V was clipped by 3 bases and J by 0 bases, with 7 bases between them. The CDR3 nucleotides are TGTGCCAGTAGTATCGAAACTAGCACAGATACGCAGTATTTT. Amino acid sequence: CASSIETSTDTQYF.

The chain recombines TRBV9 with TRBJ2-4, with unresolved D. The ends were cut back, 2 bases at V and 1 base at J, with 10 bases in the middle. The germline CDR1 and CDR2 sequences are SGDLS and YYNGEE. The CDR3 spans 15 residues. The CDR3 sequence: CASSVSGVAKNIQYF. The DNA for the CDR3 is TGTGCCAGCAGCGTTTCTGGGGTGGCCAAAAACATTCAGTACTTC.

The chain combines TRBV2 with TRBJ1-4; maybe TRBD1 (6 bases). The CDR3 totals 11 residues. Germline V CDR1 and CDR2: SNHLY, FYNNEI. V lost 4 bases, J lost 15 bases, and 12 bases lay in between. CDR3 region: CASSAGGPMFF. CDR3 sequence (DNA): TGTGCCAGCAGTGCCGGGGGCCCCATGTTTTTT.

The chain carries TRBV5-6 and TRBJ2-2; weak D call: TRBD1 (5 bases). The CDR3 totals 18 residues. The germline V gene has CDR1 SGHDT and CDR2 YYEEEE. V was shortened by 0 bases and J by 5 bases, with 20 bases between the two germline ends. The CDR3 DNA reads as TGTGCCAGCAGCTTGGTGCCAGGGCTAGATTATGAGACCGGGGAGCTGTTTTTT. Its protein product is CASSLVPGLDYETGELFF.

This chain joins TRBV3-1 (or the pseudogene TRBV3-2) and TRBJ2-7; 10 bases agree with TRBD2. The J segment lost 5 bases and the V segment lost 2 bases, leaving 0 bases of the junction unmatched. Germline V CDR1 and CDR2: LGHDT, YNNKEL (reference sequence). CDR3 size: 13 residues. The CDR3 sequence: CASSQLAGDEQYF. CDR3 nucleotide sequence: TGTGCCAGCAGCCAACTAGCGGGAGACGAGCAGTACTTC.

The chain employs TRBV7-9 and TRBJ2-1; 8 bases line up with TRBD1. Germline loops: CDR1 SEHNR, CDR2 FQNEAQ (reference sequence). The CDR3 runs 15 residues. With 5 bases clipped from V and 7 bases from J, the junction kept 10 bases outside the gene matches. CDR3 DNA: TGTGCCAGCAGCATCCAGGACAGGGTGAGGAATGAGCAGTTCTTC. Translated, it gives CASSIQDRVRNEQFF.

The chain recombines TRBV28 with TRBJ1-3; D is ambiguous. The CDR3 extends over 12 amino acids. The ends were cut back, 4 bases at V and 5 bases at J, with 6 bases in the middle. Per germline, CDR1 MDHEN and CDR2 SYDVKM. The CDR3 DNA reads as TGTGCCAGCAGTTCCACCCGAAACACCATATATTTT. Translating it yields CASSSTRNTIYF.

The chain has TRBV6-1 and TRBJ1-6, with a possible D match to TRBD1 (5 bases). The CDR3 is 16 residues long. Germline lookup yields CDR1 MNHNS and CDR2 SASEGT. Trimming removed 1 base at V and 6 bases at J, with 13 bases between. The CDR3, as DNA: TGTGCCAGCAGTGAAGGGGACGGAGGGGTTAATTCACCCCTCCACTTT. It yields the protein CASSEGDGGVNSPLHF.

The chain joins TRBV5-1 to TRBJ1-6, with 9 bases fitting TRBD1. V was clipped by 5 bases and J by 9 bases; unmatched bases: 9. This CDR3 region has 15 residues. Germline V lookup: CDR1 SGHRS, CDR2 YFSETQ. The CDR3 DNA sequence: TGCGCCAGCAGAAGTCTGGACAGGGGAGGTTCACCCCTCCACTTT. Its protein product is CASRSLDRGGSPLHF. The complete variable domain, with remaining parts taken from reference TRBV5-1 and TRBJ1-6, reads KAGVTQTPRYLIKTRGQQVTLSCSPISGHRSVSWYQQTPGQGLQFLFEYFSETQRNKGNFPGRFSGRQFSNSRSEMNVSTLELGDSALYLCASRSLDRGGSPLHFGNGTRLTVT.

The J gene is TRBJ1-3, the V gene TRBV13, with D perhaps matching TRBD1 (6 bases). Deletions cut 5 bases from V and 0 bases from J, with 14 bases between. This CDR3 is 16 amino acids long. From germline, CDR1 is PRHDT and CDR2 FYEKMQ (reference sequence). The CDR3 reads CASSPGQRSSGNTIYF. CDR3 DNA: TGTGCCAGCAGCCCTGGACAGCGAAGCTCTGGAAACACCATATATTTT.

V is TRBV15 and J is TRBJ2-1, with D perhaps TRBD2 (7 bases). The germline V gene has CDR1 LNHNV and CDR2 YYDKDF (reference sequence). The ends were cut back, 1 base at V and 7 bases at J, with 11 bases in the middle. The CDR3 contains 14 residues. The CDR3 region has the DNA TGTGCCACCAGCAGAGTTAGGGGGGGAAATGAGCAGTTCTTC. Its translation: CATSRVRGGNEQFF. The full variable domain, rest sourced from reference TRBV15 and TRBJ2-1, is DAMVIQNPRYQVTQFGKPVTLSCSQTLNHNVMYWYQQKSSQAPKLLFHYYDKDFNNEADTPDNFQSRRPNTSFCFLDIRSPGLGDTAMYLCATSRVRGGNEQFFGPGTRLTVL.

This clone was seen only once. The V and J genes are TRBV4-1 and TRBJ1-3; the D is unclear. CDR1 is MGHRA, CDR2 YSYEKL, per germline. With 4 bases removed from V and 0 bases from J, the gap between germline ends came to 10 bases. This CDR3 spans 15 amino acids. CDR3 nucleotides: TGCGCCAGCAGCCCCACAGACCTCTCTGGAAACACCATATATTTT. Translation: CASSPTDLSGNTIYF.

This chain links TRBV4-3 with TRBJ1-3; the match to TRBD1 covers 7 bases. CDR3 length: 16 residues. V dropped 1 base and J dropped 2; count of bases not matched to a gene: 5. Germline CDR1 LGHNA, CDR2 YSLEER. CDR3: CASSQVRQGAGNTIYF. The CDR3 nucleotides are TGCGCCAGCAGCCAAGTGAGACAGGGAGCTGGAAACACCATATATTTT.

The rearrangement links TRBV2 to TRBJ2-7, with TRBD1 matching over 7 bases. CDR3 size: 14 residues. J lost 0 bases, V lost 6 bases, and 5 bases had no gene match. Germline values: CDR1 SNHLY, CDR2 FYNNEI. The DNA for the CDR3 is TGTGCCAGCAGGACCCGGGACAGCTCCTACGAGCAGTACTTC. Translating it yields CASRTRDSSYEQYF.

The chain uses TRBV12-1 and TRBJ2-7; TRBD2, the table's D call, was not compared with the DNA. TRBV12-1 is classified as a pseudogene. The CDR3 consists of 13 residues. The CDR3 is CASSFCVAYEQYF. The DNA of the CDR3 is TGTGCCAGCAGCTTCTGCGTGGCCTACGAGCAGTACTTC.

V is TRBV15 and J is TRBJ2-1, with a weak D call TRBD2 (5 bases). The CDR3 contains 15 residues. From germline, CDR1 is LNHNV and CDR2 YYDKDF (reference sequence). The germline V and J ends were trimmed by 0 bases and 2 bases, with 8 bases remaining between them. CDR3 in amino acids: CATSRDSGPYNEQFF. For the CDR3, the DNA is TGTGCCACCAGCAGAGACAGCGGTCCCTACAATGAGCAGTTCTTC.

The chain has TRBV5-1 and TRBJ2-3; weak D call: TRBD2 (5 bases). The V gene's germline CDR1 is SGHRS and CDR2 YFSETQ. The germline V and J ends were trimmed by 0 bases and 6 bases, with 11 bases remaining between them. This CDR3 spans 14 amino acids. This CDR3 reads CASSLVYGEDTQYF. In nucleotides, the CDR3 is TGCGCCAGCAGCTTGGTGTACGGGGAGGATACGCAGTATTTT. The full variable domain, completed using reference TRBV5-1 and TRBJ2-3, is KAGVTQTPRYLIKTRGQQVTLSCSPISGHRSVSWYQQTPGQGLQFLFEYFSETQRNKGNFPGRFSGRQFSNSRSEMNVSTLELGDSALYLCASSLVYGEDTQYFGPGTRLTVL.